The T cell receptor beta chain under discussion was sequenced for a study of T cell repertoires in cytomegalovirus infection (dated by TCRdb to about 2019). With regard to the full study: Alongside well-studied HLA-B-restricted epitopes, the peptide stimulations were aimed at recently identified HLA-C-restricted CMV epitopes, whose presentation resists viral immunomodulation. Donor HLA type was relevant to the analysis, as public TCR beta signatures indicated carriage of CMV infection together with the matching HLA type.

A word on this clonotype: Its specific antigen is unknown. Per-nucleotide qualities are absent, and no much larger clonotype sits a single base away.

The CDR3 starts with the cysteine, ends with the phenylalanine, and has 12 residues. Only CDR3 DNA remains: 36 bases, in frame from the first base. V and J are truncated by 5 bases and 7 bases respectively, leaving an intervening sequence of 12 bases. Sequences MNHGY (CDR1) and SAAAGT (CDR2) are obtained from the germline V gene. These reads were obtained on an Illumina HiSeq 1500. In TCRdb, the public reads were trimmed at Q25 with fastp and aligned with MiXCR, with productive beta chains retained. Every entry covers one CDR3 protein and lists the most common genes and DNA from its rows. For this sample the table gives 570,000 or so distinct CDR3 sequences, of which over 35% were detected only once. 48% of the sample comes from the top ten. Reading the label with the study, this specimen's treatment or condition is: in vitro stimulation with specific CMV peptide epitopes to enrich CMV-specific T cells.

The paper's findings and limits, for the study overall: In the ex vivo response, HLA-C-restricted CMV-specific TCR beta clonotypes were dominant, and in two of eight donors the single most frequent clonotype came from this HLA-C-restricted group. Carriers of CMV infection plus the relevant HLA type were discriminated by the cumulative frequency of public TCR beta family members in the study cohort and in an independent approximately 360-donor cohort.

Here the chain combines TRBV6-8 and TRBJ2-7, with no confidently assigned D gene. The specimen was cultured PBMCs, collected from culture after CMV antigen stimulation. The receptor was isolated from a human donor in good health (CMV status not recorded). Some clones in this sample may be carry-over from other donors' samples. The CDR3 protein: CASSVPSLEQYF. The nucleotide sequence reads TGTGCCAGCAGTGTGCCGTCTCTGGAGCAGTACTTC.